A single sample is the source of the 18 T cell receptor beta chains below, sequenced in a study of response to subunit inactivated influenza vaccine. TCRdb re-called the RT-PCR reads with MiXCR, one entry per CDR3 protein. The repertoire holds about 530,000 distinct CDR3 sequences, with approximately 10% as singletons. Source: PBMCs from blood, taken on the day of vaccination. The receptor set was obtained from a man aged 50-60 years who received an inactivated influenza vaccine.

The rearrangement uses TRBV20-1 and TRBJ2-3; 10 nucleotides line up with TRBD2. This CDR3 is 15 amino acids long. Germline V gene sequence: CDR1 DFQATT, CDR2 SNEGSKA (reference sequence). The V and J ends lost 2 bases and 2 bases, in that order; junction bases with no gene match: 4. CDR3 in amino acids: CSARRTSGTTDTQYF. Written as DNA, the CDR3 is TGCAGTGCTAGACGGACTAGCGGAACCACAGATACGCAGTATTTT.

This clonotype was observed many times. The chain carries TRBV5-5 and TRBJ2-1; 7 nucleotides match TRBD1. Germline V gives CDR1 SGHKS, CDR2 YYEKEE (reference sequence). J lost 7 bases, V lost 5 bases, and 15 bases had no gene match. This CDR3 region has 16 residues. The CDR3 sequence is CASRQMTGSRGNEQFF. In DNA form, the CDR3 reads TGTGCCAGCAGACAGATGACAGGGAGTCGGGGTAATGAGCAGTTCTTC.

Many counts were recorded for this clonotype. The chain links TRBV12-3 or TRBV12-4 to TRBJ1-5; tentatively, D is TRBD1 (5 bases). Deletions cut 4 bases from V and 9 bases from J, with 16 bases between. CDR3 length equals 14 residues. Here the CDR3 reads CASSSQGVLSPQHF. The DNA for the CDR3 is TGTGCCAGCAGTTCCCAGGGTGTGCTATCGCCCCAGCATTTT.

The chain employs TRBV7-2 and TRBJ2-3, with 9 bases matching TRBD2. The CDR3 totals 15 residues. The V segment lost 3 bases and the J segment 3 bases; nucleotides outside the gene matches: 4. The germline V gene has CDR1 SGHTA and CDR2 FQGNSA. CDR3 coding DNA: TGTGCCAGCAGCTTTTATCTAGCGGGGACAGATACGCAGTATTTT. It encodes CASSFYLAGTDTQYF.

Remarks on this clonotype: A much larger clone is a single base away; this may be a read error. The chain couples TRBV20-1 to TRBJ2-1; 9 positions agree with TRBD2. Trimming at V came to 5 bases and at J to 1 base, leaving 12 bases not matched to a gene. Germline lookup yields CDR1 DFQATT and CDR2 SNEGSKA (reference sequence). The CDR3 is made up of 17 amino acids. The CDR3 reads CSARRVAGVRSYNEQFF. The CDR3, as DNA: TGCAGTGCTCGCCGGGTAGCGGGAGTGCGTTCCTACAATGAGCAGTTCTTC.

The V call is TRBV5-4, the J call TRBJ2-2; possible D gene TRBD2, 7 bases. Trimming removed 0 bases from V and 7 bases from J, with 10 bases in between. The CDR3 length is 14 residues. CDR1 and CDR2 from the germline V gene are SGHNT and YYREEE (reference sequence). The CDR3 sequence is CASSLEGGRGELFF. CDR3 DNA sequence: TGTGCCAGCAGCTTGGAGGGGGGGCGCGGGGAGCTGTTTTTT. Using reference TRBV5-4 and TRBJ2-2 for the parts outside the CDR3, the full variable domain is ETGVTQSPTHLIKTRGQQVTLRCSSQSGHNTVSWYQQALGQGPQFIFQYYREEENGRGNFPPRFSGLQFPNYSSELNVNALELDDSALYLCASSLEGGRGELFFGEGSRLTVL.

V and J are TRBV29-1 and TRBJ2-5; no reliable D call. V shed 4 bases and J shed 2 bases, with 5 bases lying between them. This CDR3 contains 11 residues. Germline CDR1 reads SQVTM; CDR2 reads ANQGSEA. This CDR3 is CSVVWQETQYF. The CDR3 DNA reads TGCAGCGTTGTGTGGCAAGAGACCCAGTACTTC.

The rearrangement uses TRBV28 and TRBJ2-3, with D possibly called TRBD1 or TRBD2 (5 bases each). Germline V gene sequence: CDR1 MDHEN, CDR2 SYDVKM. The CDR3 loop spans 15 amino acids. Trimming shortened V by 6 bases and J by 3 bases, and 16 bases separated the two germline ends. CDR3 residues: CASSSLGDDTDTQYF. DNA of the CDR3: TGTGCCAGCAGCTCGCTGGGGGACGATACAGATACGCAGTATTTT.

This clonotype was seen more than once but under ten times. The rearrangement joins TRBV7-8 to TRBJ2-5; D unresolved. The V end was cut by 1 base, the J end by 5 bases, with 17 bases between. Germline V CDR1 and CDR2: SGHVS, FQNEAQ. This CDR3 is 16 amino acids long. DNA for the CDR3: TGTGCCAGCAGCTTAGGTCTATCCGGTTGGGTTGAGACCCAGTACTTC. It is translated as CASSLGLSGWVETQYF.

This clonotype was seen many times. This chain joins TRBV4-3 and TRBJ2-2; D gene uncertain. Trimming took off 4 bases at V and 2 bases at J, with 5 bases between the two ends. The CDR3 is 13 residues long. In germline, CDR1 is LGHNA, CDR2 YSLEER. The CDR3 region is CASSRPNTGELFF. As DNA, the CDR3 is TGCGCCAGCAGCCGTCCTAACACCGGGGAGCTGTTTTTT.

This clonotype was observed many times. The rearrangement joins TRBV29-1 to TRBJ2-7; weak D call: TRBD2 (5 bases). The V end lost 5 bases, the J end lost 5 bases, and 10 bases lay between the germline ends. Germline V gene lookup returns CDR1 SQVTM and CDR2 ANQGSEA. The length of the CDR3 is 11 residues. In nucleotides, the CDR3 is TGCAGCGTTCGGGGAGAAGACGAGCAGTACTTC. It specifies CSVRGEDEQYF.

This clonotype has more than one count but fewer than ten. The chain recombines TRBV2 with TRBJ1-5, with a weak D call TRBD1 (6 bases). This CDR3 is 15 amino acids long. V was pared by 3 bases and J by 2 bases, with 11 bases between. Germline loops: CDR1 SNHLY, CDR2 FYNNEI. The chain's CDR3 is CASSDVGGRNQPQHF. The CDR3 DNA follows: TGTGCCAGCAGTGACGTTGGGGGGCGCAATCAGCCCCAGCATTTT.

This clonotype was counted many times. V gene TRBV2 combines with J gene TRBJ2-1; the D is unclear. Germline values: CDR1 SNHLY, CDR2 FYNNEI. CDR3 length: 15 amino acids. Trimming left V 3 bases short and J 6 bases short, with 15 bases between. The CDR3 spells CASSDDRARGNEQFF. The CDR3 DNA is TGTGCCAGCAGTGACGACCGGGCTCGAGGCAATGAGCAGTTCTTC.

Only a few counts were recorded for this clonotype. CDR3: CASSPSYGIEEQYF. CDR3 coding DNA: TGTGCCAGCAGCCCCTCCTACGGGATAGAGGAGCAGTACTTC. This rearrangement joins TRBV7-2 to TRBJ2-7, with D possibly being TRBD2 (5 bases). From germline, CDR1 is SGHTA and CDR2 FQGNSA. V was trimmed by 5 bases and J by 7 bases, leaving 18 bases between them. The CDR3 has 14 amino acids.

The sample holds a few counts of this clonotype. The chain is built from TRBV12-3 or TRBV12-4 and TRBJ2-7; 8 bases agree with TRBD1. V shed 5 bases and J 3 bases; nucleotides not matched to a gene: 6. The CDR3 consists of 14 residues. CDR3 bases: TGTGCCAGCAGTGCATCCGGGACAGGCTACGAGCAGTACTTC. Residues: CASSASGTGYEQYF.

At least ten counts were recorded for this clonotype. V is TRBV7-2 and J is TRBJ2-1; D is unresolved. Germline V lookup: CDR1 SGHTA, CDR2 FQGNSA. CDR3 length: 15 residues. V was pared by 2 bases and J by 7 bases, with 15 bases between. Here the CDR3 reads CASSLSPSVGNEQFF. For the CDR3, the DNA is TGTGCCAGCAGCTTATCCCCCTCGGTGGGTAATGAGCAGTTCTTC.

The V and J genes are TRBV11-1 and TRBJ2-1; no clear D gene. The CDR3 spans 16 residues. Germline-derived CDR1 and CDR2 are SGHAT and FQDESV (reference sequence). V was pared by 5 bases and J by 0 bases, with 14 bases between. CDR3 sequence: CASSGGRSSSYNEQFF. DNA of the CDR3: TGTGCCAGCAGCGGTGGACGGTCCAGCTCCTACAATGAGCAGTTCTTC.

This clonotype appeared a few times. The CDR3 DNA reads TGTGCCAGCAGCCCCCCTCCCTGGGCAGATACGCAGTATTTT. Residues: CASSPPPWADTQYF. The J gene is TRBJ2-3, the V gene TRBV12-3 or TRBV12-4; D is undetermined. Trimming stripped 6 bases from V and 4 bases from J, with 14 bases between. This CDR3 is 14 amino acids long.